The source of this TCR beta chain is a study of molecular identifiers for immune sequencing clone quantification. The CDR3 runs to 15 residues. Trimming removed 1 base from V and 1 base from J; junction bases left unmatched: 2. Germline values: CDR1 SGHAT, CDR2 FQNNGV. Naive CD8 T cells, phenotype CD8+CD4-CCR7+CD45RA+, were sorted. This clonotype showed up many times. TCRdb used MiXCR to reprocess the PCR reads, holding one entry per CDR3 protein. The table has tens of thousands of distinct CDR3 sequences, around 17% seen once. The genes are TRBV11-2 and TRBJ2-7; TRBD2 matches at 9 bases. This clonotype was sampled from a human donor in good health. Some libraries in this study had Jurkat cell RNA spiked in. The material sequenced was naive CD8+ T cells from blood, with Jurkat cell RNA spiked in. Subset indicated: FACS-sorted CD8+CD4-CCR7+CD45RA+ naive T cells. The CDR3 DNA sequence: TGTGCCAGCAGCTTAGGTGCGGGAGGGTCCTACGAGCAGTACTTC. Its protein product is CASSLGAGGSYEQYF.